The clone carrying this TCR beta chain was detected a few times. Antigen: not known. The data belong to a study of identical twins. General observations from the study: Modeled out-of-frame TCR alpha sharing in monozygotic twins fell below observed levels.

Trimming removed 3 bases from V and 6 bases from J, with 15 bases in between. Germline CDR1 MDHEN, CDR2 SYDVKM. The CDR3 runs 16 residues. In TCRdb, the 5' RACE reads were re-called with MiXCR into one record per CDR3 protein. The data show 1.5 million to 2 million distinct CDR3 sequences, about 30% seen once. Sequencing was done on a sample of cord blood. This chain uses TRBV28 with TRBJ1-6, with D possibly TRBD1 on 6 matching bases. The TCR was taken from a newborn girl in good health. For the CDR3, the DNA is TGTGCCAGCAGTTTTTTCGAGGGGGACTTTAATTCACCCCTCCACTTT. It specifies CASSFFEGDFNSPLHF.